These T cell receptor beta chains were read from a single sample in a study of control samples from healthy donors and cancer patients. Profiled with immunoSEQ multiplex PCR; TCRdb holds only in-frame clones, not every one. The table records about 100,000 clones, about 89% of them present only once. Material: blood. The receptors stem from a man aged 25 to 40 in good health. CDR3s include the opening cysteine and the closing phenylalanine or tryptophan. The order of the fields is clone size, J gene, V gene, D gene, CDR3 DNA, CDR3 protein. The D gene is left open where the match is weak. Clone size is shown for a subset of rows, as once, few, many or a class of expanded clone.

abundance: once
j_gene: TRBJ2-2
v_gene: TRBV5-1
d_gene: NA
CDR3nt: TGCGCCAGCAGCCTACCGGGACAAGACACCGGGGAGCTGTTTTTT
CDR3aa: CASSLPGQDTGELFF

abundance: NA
j_gene: TRBJ2-5
v_gene: TRBV9
d_gene: NA
CDR3nt: TGTGCCAGCAGCGTCGGACAGGGAGGGAGGGAGACCCAGTACTTC
CDR3aa: CASSVGQGGRETQYF

abundance: NA
j_gene: TRBJ2-1
v_gene: TRBV18
d_gene: TRBD2
CDR3nt: TGTGCCAGCTCACCACCCAGCGGGAGGTCACTAGGCGAGCAGTTCTTC
CDR3aa: CASSPPSGRSLGEQFF

abundance: NA
j_gene: TRBJ2-5
v_gene: TRBV3-1/TRBV3-2
d_gene: NA
CDR3nt: TGTGCCAGCAGCCAAGGGCAGGGAGGGGGACAGACCCAGTACTTC
CDR3aa: CASSQGQGGGQTQYF

abundance: NA
j_gene: TRBJ1-6
v_gene: TRBV6-5
d_gene: NA
CDR3nt: TGTGCCAGCAGTCGACAGGTCTATAATTCACCCCTCCACTTT
CDR3aa: CASSRQVYNSPLHF

abundance: few
j_gene: TRBJ2-7
v_gene: TRBV6-6
d_gene: NA
CDR3nt: TGTGCCAGCAGTTCCCGACCAGGAGTGGGCTACGAGCAGTACTTC
CDR3aa: CASSSRPGVGYEQYF

abundance: once
j_gene: TRBJ2-7
v_gene: TRBV10-3
d_gene: TRBD1
CDR3nt: TGTGCCATCAGTGAGTCGGGACAGTCATACGAGCAGTACTTC
CDR3aa: CAISESGQSYEQYF

abundance: NA
j_gene: TRBJ1-1
v_gene: TRBV30
d_gene: NA
CDR3nt: TGTGCCTGGAGTCAAGGGGCAGGGGCAAGAACTGAAGCTTTCTTT
CDR3aa: CAWSQGAGARTEAFF

abundance: once
j_gene: TRBJ1-5
v_gene: TRBV21-1
d_gene: NA
CDR3nt: TGTGCCAGCAGCAAAGGTTGGGGGAGCAATCAGCCCCAGCATTTT
CDR3aa: CASSKGWGSNQPQHF

abundance: NA
j_gene: TRBJ2-7
v_gene: TRBV10-3
d_gene: TRBD2
CDR3nt: TGTGCCATCAGTGAGTCCAGCGGGAGCAACGAGCAGTACTTC
CDR3aa: CAISESSGSNEQYF

abundance: NA
j_gene: TRBJ2-3
v_gene: TRBV4-1
d_gene: TRBD2
CDR3nt: TGCGCCAGCAGCCAAGAACTAGCGGGGGCCCTACGCACAGATACGCAGTATTTT
CDR3aa: CASSQELAGALRTDTQYF

abundance: NA
j_gene: TRBJ1-5
v_gene: TRBV7-9
d_gene: NA
CDR3nt: TGTGCCAGCAGCTTCCAGGGATTGGGTAACAATCAGCCCCAGCATTTT
CDR3aa: CASSFQGLGNNQPQHF

abundance: NA
j_gene: TRBJ2-1
v_gene: TRBV3-1/TRBV3-2
d_gene: TRBD2
CDR3nt: TGTGCCAGCAGCCTGGGACTAGCGGGAGTTCGGCCCTACAATGAGCAGTTCTTC
CDR3aa: CASSLGLAGVRPYNEQFF

abundance: NA
j_gene: TRBJ1-1
v_gene: TRBV18
d_gene: NA
CDR3nt: TGTGCCAGCTCACCAGGGAGTACTGAAGCTTTCTTT
CDR3aa: CASSPGSTEAFF

abundance: NA
j_gene: TRBJ1-1
v_gene: TRBV11-2
d_gene: NA
CDR3nt: TGTGCCAGCAGCTTAGCGGGGCCAAACACTGAAGCTTTCTTT
CDR3aa: CASSLAGPNTEAFF

abundance: NA
j_gene: TRBJ1-5
v_gene: TRBV12-3/TRBV12-4
d_gene: NA
CDR3nt: TGTGCCAGCAGTACTTCTAGACAGCCCCAGCATTTT
CDR3aa: CASSTSRQPQHF

abundance: NA
j_gene: TRBJ2-7
v_gene: TRBV15
d_gene: NA
CDR3nt: TGTGCCACCAGCAGAGGGTACGAGCAGTACTTC
CDR3aa: CATSRGYEQYF

abundance: NA
j_gene: TRBJ2-3
v_gene: TRBV11-2
d_gene: TRBD1
CDR3nt: TGTGCCAGCAGCACTCGACAGGGGGCCACAGATACGCAGTATTTT
CDR3aa: CASSTRQGATDTQYF

abundance: NA
j_gene: TRBJ1-5
v_gene: TRBV6-2/TRBV6-3
d_gene: NA
CDR3nt: TGTGCCAGCAGTTCCCTTAAAACAGGGATGGCCACGAATCAGCCCCAGCATTTT
CDR3aa: CASSSLKTGMATNQPQHF

abundance: NA
j_gene: TRBJ1-3
v_gene: TRBV4-3
d_gene: NA
CDR3nt: TGCGCCAGCAGCCAAATATCGGGTCGACCTGGAAACACCATATATTTT
CDR3aa: CASSQISGRPGNTIYF

abundance: NA
j_gene: TRBJ2-5
v_gene: TRBV5-1
d_gene: NA
CDR3nt: TGCGCCAGCAGCTTGGCCGGGTTAGGGGAGACCCAGTACTTC
CDR3aa: CASSLAGLGETQYF

abundance: NA
j_gene: TRBJ1-4
v_gene: TRBV18
d_gene: TRBD1
CDR3nt: TGTGCCAGCTCACCACAGGGACAGGGAGCAACTAATGAAAAACTGTTTTTT
CDR3aa: CASSPQGQGATNEKLFF

abundance: NA
j_gene: TRBJ2-3
v_gene: TRBV5-1
d_gene: NA
CDR3nt: TGCGCCAGCAGCTCAACTACAGGGTTAGATACGCAGTATTTT
CDR3aa: CASSSTTGLDTQYF

abundance: NA
j_gene: TRBJ1-5
v_gene: TRBV6-5
d_gene: NA
CDR3nt: TGTGCCAGCCCTATCCATAGCAATCAGCCCCAGCATTTT
CDR3aa: CASPIHSNQPQHF

abundance: NA
j_gene: TRBJ2-1
v_gene: TRBV4-3
d_gene: TRBD2
CDR3nt: TGCGCCAGCAGCCAAGAAGTCCGGGACTACTACAATGAGCAGTTCTTC
CDR3aa: CASSQEVRDYYNEQFF

abundance: NA
j_gene: TRBJ1-6
v_gene: TRBV5-1
d_gene: NA
CDR3nt: TGCGCCAGCAGCTTTGACGGTTCACCCCTCCACTTT
CDR3aa: CASSFDGSPLHF

abundance: NA
j_gene: TRBJ2-7
v_gene: TRBV18
d_gene: TRBD1
CDR3nt: TGTGCCAGCTCAAATACAGGGGGGACATTCTACGAGCAGTACTTC
CDR3aa: CASSNTGGTFYEQYF

abundance: NA
j_gene: TRBJ2-3
v_gene: TRBV11-2
d_gene: NA
CDR3nt: TGTGCCAGCGGGTGGACTCTTCCAGATACGCAGTATTTT
CDR3aa: CASGWTLPDTQYF

abundance: once
j_gene: TRBJ2-1
v_gene: TRBV5-1
d_gene: NA
CDR3nt: TGCGCCAGCAGTTCGTTTTCGTCCTACAATGAGCAGTTCTTC
CDR3aa: CASSSFSSYNEQFF

abundance: NA
j_gene: TRBJ2-2
v_gene: TRBV12-5
d_gene: NA
CDR3nt: TGTGCTAGTGGTTTGGTACTGAGAGGGGTAAGCGGGGAGCTGTTTTTT
CDR3aa: CASGLVLRGVSGELFF

abundance: NA
j_gene: TRBJ1-2
v_gene: TRBV24-1
d_gene: NA
CDR3nt: TGTGCCACCAGTGATTCCGGGGTAGCTAACTATGGCTACACCTTC
CDR3aa: CATSDSGVANYGYTF